The clone carrying this TCR beta chain was seen at least ten times. Its antigen is currently unknown. As for time point: newly diagnosed GD, antithyroid drugs for less than 3 months. PBMC RNA was the source of the TCR library. CDR3-region Arm-PCR and iRepertoire HTBI primers produced the TCR beta libraries. TCRdb re-derived calls from the multiplex PCR reads in MiXCR, one entry per CDR3 protein. The sample has 350,000 to 550,000 distinct CDR3 sequences, approximately 16% seen once. This record comes from a study of regulatory T cells in long-lasting Graves disease. The CDR3 contains 16 residues. CDR1 and CDR2 from the germline V gene are SNHLY and FYNNEI. Germline trimming cut 0 bases from V and 3 bases from J; bases unmatched to any gene: 2. General study findings and limits: Persistent patients had a count of shared public clonotypes (about 2,700) that exceeded that of new patients (around 960).

These data were also reused for a study on T cells in Graves' hyperthyroidism and ophthalmopathy. That work contributes: Clonotypes that were expanded in thyroid above 0.001 mostly appeared in blood too.

The sample was peripheral blood mononuclear cells (PBMCs), taken at new diagnosis, from a patient treated with antithyroid drugs. This rearrangement joins TRBV2 to TRBJ2-1; 10 positions agree with TRBD1. The clonotype comes from a woman aged 18 to 35 with Graves disease. CDR3: CASSEATGGGYNEQFF. The CDR3 bases are TGTGCCAGCAGTGAAGCGACAGGGGGCGGCTACAATGAGCAGTTCTTC.